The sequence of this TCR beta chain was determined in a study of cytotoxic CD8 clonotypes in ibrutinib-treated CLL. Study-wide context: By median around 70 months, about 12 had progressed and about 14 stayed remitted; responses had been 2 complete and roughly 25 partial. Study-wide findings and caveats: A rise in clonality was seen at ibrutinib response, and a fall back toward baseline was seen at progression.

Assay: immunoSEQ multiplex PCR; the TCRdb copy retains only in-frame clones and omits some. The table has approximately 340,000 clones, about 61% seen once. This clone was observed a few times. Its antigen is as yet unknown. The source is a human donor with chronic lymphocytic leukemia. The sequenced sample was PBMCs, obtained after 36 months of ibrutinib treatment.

CDR3 nucleotides: TGTGCCAGCAGTAGTAGCGGGGGCCCCTACGAGCAGTACTTC. It yields the protein CASSSSGGPYEQYF. This chain connects TRBV6-1 to TRBJ2-7; 9 bases are a match to TRBD2. The V segment lost 5 bases and the J segment 2 bases; nucleotides outside the gene matches: 4. CDR3 length: 14 residues. In germline, CDR1 is MNHNS, CDR2 SASEGT.